These T cell receptor beta chains were read from a single sample in a study of Graves' ophthalmopathy and Graves' hyperthyroidism. MiXCR, applied by TCRdb to the multiplex PCR reads, yields one record per CDR3 protein. Of hundreds of thousands of distinct CDR3 sequences listed, around a fifth are singletons. Sequencing used peripheral blood. The receptors were gathered from a woman in her fifties or sixties with Graves' ophthalmopathy. The CDR3 runs from the conserved cysteine through the conserved F or W. The D gene is left open where the match is weak. Some rows have no size entry. The others give once, few or many, or a class for an expanded clone.

clone size,V gene,D gene,J gene,CDR3 DNA,CDR3 protein
NA,TRBV20-1,NA,TRBJ2-7,TGCAGTGCTAGTGCCCCCACGGACCTAGCGACCGCCTACGAGCAGTACTTC,CSASAPTDLATAYEQYF
NA,TRBV4-1,TRBD1,TRBJ2-7,TGCGCCAGCAGCCGCCTGACAGGGGGCAAGGGGGAGCAGTACTTC,CASSRLTGGKGEQYF
NA,TRBV20-1,NA,TRBJ1-1,TGCAGTGCTTGTGACAGCGGGGGGCACACTGAAGCTTTCTTT,CSACDSGGHTEAFF
many,TRBV2,NA,TRBJ2-2,TGTGCCAGCAGTGAGGGCAGCGCGAACACCGGGGAGCTGTTTTTT,CASSEGSANTGELFF
NA,TRBV20-1,TRBD1,TRBJ2-5,TGCAGTGCTAGAGAGCGTAAACCAGGGGACAGATCCCGAGAGACCCAGTACTTC,CSARERKPGDRSRETQYF
NA,TRBV7-9,NA,TRBJ1-6,TGTGCCAGCAGCTTAGGCCCGGGGCCCACCAATTCACCCCTCCACTTT,CASSLGPGPTNSPLHF
many,TRBV15,NA,TRBJ1-2,TGTGCCACCAGCAGAGATCGAGGAGTGGATGGCTACACCTTC,CATSRDRGVDGYTF
NA,TRBV12-3/TRBV12-4,NA,TRBJ1-1,TGTGCCAGCAGTTTACCGGGACAACCTGAAGCTTTCTTT,CASSLPGQPEAFF
NA,TRBV27,NA,TRBJ2-7,TGTGCCAGCACCCCCGCAGGGTTCAACGAGCAGTACTTC,CASTPAGFNEQYF
many,TRBV4-1,NA,TRBJ1-5,TGCGCCAGCAGCCCCCAGGGAATCGGCAATCAGCCCCAGCATTTT,CASSPQGIGNQPQHF
many,TRBV12-3/TRBV12-4,NA,TRBJ1-1,TGTGCCAGCAGCATTAGTATAGGGCAGGCTTTCTTT,CASSISIGQAFF
many,TRBV12-3/TRBV12-4,NA,TRBJ2-7,TGTGCCAGCAGTTTAAGTATGGGACATTCCGACGAGCAGTACTTC,CASSLSMGHSDEQYF
many,TRBV28,NA,TRBJ1-2,TGTGCCAGCAGTTTGGGGGGATTTGGCTATGGCTACACCTTC,CASSLGGFGYGYTF
many,TRBV2,NA,TRBJ1-5,TGTGCCAGCAGTAACTCAAACAGCAATCAGCCCCAGCATTTT,CASSNSNSNQPQHF
many,TRBV6-5,TRBD1,TRBJ1-5,TGTGCCAGCAGACAACAGGGACAGGGGACCCAGCATTTT,CASRQQGQGTQHF
many,TRBV29-1,NA,TRBJ1-1,TGCAGCGTCCTCAATGGGGGGAACACTGAAGCTTTCTTT,CSVLNGGNTEAFF
many,TRBV20-1,TRBD1,TRBJ2-5,TGCAGTGCTTATCCCTGGACAGGGAGTCTTCAAGAGACCCAGTACTTC,CSAYPWTGSLQETQYF
NA,TRBV6-1,TRBD1,TRBJ2-7,TGTGCCAGCAGTGACCTACAGGGGGCCCAGGGCTCCGAGCAGTACTTC,CASSDLQGAQGSEQYF
few,TRBV5-5,TRBD1,TRBJ1-3,TGTGCCAGCGGCAGGGACAGCGCCTCTGGAAACACCATATATTTT,CASGRDSASGNTIYF
NA,TRBV12-3/TRBV12-4,NA,TRBJ1-2,TGTGCCAGCAGTTTAACCGGGATCAACTATGGCTACACCTTC,CASSLTGINYGYTF
many,TRBV3-1,NA,TRBJ1-2,TGTGCCAGCAGCCAAGGGGAGGCCACCACAAGCAATTTC,CASSQGEATTSNF
NA,TRBV30,NA,TRBJ1-1,TGTGCCTGGAAACACCTAATGAACACTGAAGCTTTCTTT,CAWKHLMNTEAFF
many,TRBV7-2,TRBD2,TRBJ2-7,TGTGCCAGCAGCTTTACGGGGACTACCTACGAGCAGTACTTC,CASSFTGTTYEQYF
many,TRBV20-1,TRBD1,TRBJ2-2,TGCAGTGCTAGAGGCGCAGGGGGCTGGAACACCGGGGAGCTGTTTTTT,CSARGAGGWNTGELFF
NA,TRBV12-5,NA,TRBJ2-5,TGTGCTAGTGGTTTGGAGGGAAAGCAAGAGACCCAGTACTTC,CASGLEGKQETQYF
many,TRBV6-5,NA,TRBJ2-7,TGTGCCAGCAGTTACTCGAGAGGGGTCAGCTCCTACGAGCAGTACTTC,CASSYSRGVSSYEQYF
many,TRBV19,NA,TRBJ1-5,TGTGCCAGTAGCCCACAGGGCATCCGCAATCAGCCCCAGCATTTT,CASSPQGIRNQPQHF
few,TRBV18,NA,TRBJ2-5,TGTGCCAGCTCACCGGGGACTTACAAAGAGACCCAGTACTTC,CASSPGTYKETQYF
few,TRBV4-2,NA,TRBJ2-7,TGTGCCAGCAGCCAAGAAGCGGGGACACCAACCTACGAGCAGTACTTC,CASSQEAGTPTYEQYF
few,TRBV27,NA,TRBJ2-5,TGTGCCAGTAACCCCCATCCTGTCCGCCAGGCGGGCGAGACCCAGTACTTC,CASNPHPVRQAGETQYF
NA,TRBV24-1,NA,TRBJ2-2,TGTGCCACCAGTAGTGAGGGGAACACCGGGGAGCTGTTTTTT,CATSSEGNTGELFF
many,TRBV20-1,TRBD1,TRBJ1-4,TGCAGTGCTAGGGGACAGGCTATTACTGAAAAACTGTTTTTT,CSARGQAITEKLFF
many,TRBV6-5,NA,TRBJ1-1,TGTGCCAGCAGTTATACAGGGTGGACTGAAGCTTTCTTT,CASSYTGWTEAFF
NA,TRBV15,NA,TRBJ1-1,TGTGCCACCAGCGTAGGCGTGAACACTGAAGCTTTCTTT,CATSVGVNTEAFF
many,TRBV12-5,TRBD1,TRBJ2-2,TGTGCTAGTGGTTTGCCAGGAGGGACAGGCAAGATTTTGGGGGAGCTGTTTTTT,CASGLPGGTGKILGELFF
many,TRBV6-1,NA,TRBJ2-5,TGTGCCAGCAGTGAACTGAGTTCCCAGGGGGGAGAGACCCAGTACTTC,CASSELSSQGGETQYF
many,TRBV12-3/TRBV12-4,TRBD2,TRBJ2-7,TGTGCCAGCAGTCCTAGCGGAAAATTTTCCTACGAGCAGTACTTC,CASSPSGKFSYEQYF
many,TRBV6-5,TRBD1,TRBJ1-5,TGTGCCAGCAGGATGGGGCGACAGGGACAGCCCCAGCATTTT,CASRMGRQGQPQHF
many,TRBV2,NA,TRBJ2-7,TGTGCCAGCAACAAGGAGGTATCCTACGAGCAGTACTTC,CASNKEVSYEQYF
NA,TRBV30,TRBD2,TRBJ2-3,TGTGCCTGGACCCCGGGACTAGCGGGCACAGATACGCAGTATTTT,CAWTPGLAGTDTQYF
once,TRBV6-1,NA,TRBJ1-5,TGTGCCAGCAGTGAGACCGGGACACGGAACCAGCCCCAGCATTTT,CASSETGTRNQPQHF
few,TRBV20-1,NA,TRBJ2-1,TGCAGTGCTAGGGGGTTGTCTCCGGGCCTTTACAATGAGCAGTTCTTC,CSARGLSPGLYNEQFF
many,TRBV18,NA,TRBJ1-1,TGTGCCAGCTCACCGAATACAGGGAGTGCTGAAGCTTTCTTT,CASSPNTGSAEAFF
NA,TRBV5-1,NA,TRBJ2-7,TGCGCCAGCAGCTTGGTACGGACCCACGAGCAGTACTTC,CASSLVRTHEQYF
NA,TRBV12-3/TRBV12-4,TRBD1,TRBJ2-5,TGTGCCAGCAGGAGACAGGGGGACCAAGAGACCCAGTACTTC,CASRRQGDQETQYF
NA,TRBV6-1,NA,TRBJ2-7,TGTGCCAGCAGTCAACCCGGAGGTGCCAACGAGCAGTACTTC,CASSQPGGANEQYF
many,TRBV20-1,NA,TRBJ1-1,TGCAGTGCTAGACCTTCGTGGTTCGGTGGCACTGAAGCTTTCTTT,CSARPSWFGGTEAFF
many,TRBV11-2,NA,TRBJ2-7,TGTGCCAGCAGCTTAGGCCCCAAGCAGTACTTC,CASSLGPKQYF
many,TRBV7-3,NA,TRBJ2-5,TGTGCCAGCAGCTTAATGGGGCAGAACCAAGAGACCCAGTACTTC,CASSLMGQNQETQYF
many,TRBV19,NA,TRBJ1-1,TGTGCCAGTACTTCCCCCCCCGACGGCCACACTGAAGCTTTCTTT,CASTSPPDGHTEAFF
many,TRBV11-2,TRBD1,TRBJ2-2,TGTGCCAGCAGCTTAGAGACGACAGGGAGAAACACCGGGGAGCTGTTTTTT,CASSLETTGRNTGELFF
many,TRBV27,NA,TRBJ1-2,TGTGCCAGCAGTTCGGTAACAGGGTTCTATGGCTACACCTTC,CASSSVTGFYGYTF
NA,TRBV6-1,NA,TRBJ2-2,TGTGCCAGCAGTGAAGACACCGGGGAGCTGTTTTTT,CASSEDTGELFF
many,TRBV20-1,TRBD1,TRBJ2-7,TGCAGTGCCAGACCTCAGGGGGCAACCTACGAGCAGTACTTC,CSARPQGATYEQYF
NA,TRBV10-3,TRBD1,TRBJ2-7,TGTGCCATCAGTGCTGGACAGGGGGTCCACGAGCAGTACTTC,CAISAGQGVHEQYF
few,TRBV6-1,NA,TRBJ2-7,TGTGCCAGCAGTGAGGGCCTCTCCAGCTCCTACGAGCAGTACTTC,CASSEGLSSSYEQYF
once,TRBV2,NA,TRBJ1-5,TGTGCCAGCAGTGAAGCAAGGGATCAGCCCCAGCATTTT,CASSEARDQPQHF
many,TRBV5-6,NA,TRBJ2-7,TGTGCCAGCAGCCAGGGAGCCACCTACGAGCAGTACTTC,CASSQGATYEQYF
once,TRBV7-2,TRBD2,TRBJ2-5,TGTGCCAGCAGCCCCTGGGAGGGAGGGGCCCAGTACTTC,CASSPWEGGAQYF